One T cell receptor beta chain is described in this entry. The antigen it recognizes is unknown. Base qualities are not at hand, and no much larger clone is one base apart. This specimen belongs to a study of blood T cell repertoires in COVID-19 (dated by TCRdb to 2019 to 2021). About the full investigation: Collaborator samples came from the United States, Italy and Spain and covered acute and convalescent phases of COVID-19. The material from the prospective study consisted of cDNA or gDNA derived from T cells, B-cell-depleted T cells, or PBMCs. The dataset comprised deeply sampled blood TCRbeta repertoires from subjects exposed to, actively infected with, or recovered from COVID-19. The repertoires were made available in a free public database intended to serve as a resource for research on the immune response to SARS-CoV-2. The samples were drawn from two sources: the first 160 participants of the ongoing ImmuneRACE study, and some 1,300 subjects contributed by 6 global collaborators. The sample metadata nearly always contained a de-identified subject ID, COVID-19 status, age in years and sex. Where HLA class I and class II types were available, the types were taken from metadata supplied by the sample provider, not from assay-based typing. General conclusions and limits of the study: The amount of clinical and demographic metadata varied by source and participant and was provided uncurated.

The immunoSEQ Assay, a bias-controlled multiplex PCR, was used to amplify TCRbeta CDR3 regions from genomic DNA. As for how the authors treated the data: The number of nucleated cells in each sample was estimated by amplification of reference gene primers within the assay. Sequence reads were collapsed and filtered to measure the absolute abundance of every unique TCRbeta CDR3 rearrangement. For each sample, productive Simpson clonality was calculated by taking the square root of Simpson's diversity index across productive rearrangements. Entries here come from immuneACCESS through TCRdb and include only in-frame sequences with V and J called. Some clones fail to appear in such tables; in the studies checked, an unresolved V gene covers under half of the shortfall, and the cause of the remainder is unknown. V, J and clone size derive from that table, while D and trimming were established from the DNA sequence. The sample data list about 250,000 clones, and 84% of these were observed just once. Over 1.5% of the sample goes to the ten largest clones.

Samples from volunteer blood donors who had recovered from COVID-19 were contributed by a second Seattle source. Whole blood was collected in K2EDTA tubes by collaborating institutions according to the institutions' own protocols. For TCRbeta analysis, collaborators shipped samples in one of three forms: frozen whole blood, isolated PBMCs, or DNA extracted from either of those sample types. The CDR3 sequence holds 15 residues, the cysteine and phenylalanine included. Of all the DNA, just the CDR3 is kept, 45 bases in frame from base 1. The V end loses 6 bases and the J end loses 4 bases, and a stretch of 16 bases separates them. The germline V gene yields MGHRA for CDR1 and YSYEKL for CDR2.

The sequence was obtained from a woman in her thirties or forties who had recovered from COVID-19. The sample taken for sequencing was peripheral blood. The chain is assembled from TRBV4-1 and TRBJ2-1; a weak D assignment points to TRBD1 (5 bases agree). The CDR3 sequence is CASRLQGSRYNEQFF. The sequenced DNA is TGCGCCAGCAGGCTCCAGGGTTCCCGATACAATGAGCAGTTCTTC.